This T cell receptor (beta chain) comes out of a study of human T cells and chemical hapten exposure. Study-wide context: Patch testing was performed with 0.01% DPC on the upper back, with reading at 6 days. Study-wide findings and caveats: Once DPC sensitization occurred, TCRs above 1 in 1000 frequency showed no change.

The time point denotes: patch test 2, 6 weeks after DPC sensitization. Treatment indicated: therapeutic diphenylcyclopropenone sensitization with weekly scalp DPC. This CDR3 region has 12 residues. The germline V gene has CDR1 SQVTM and CDR2 ANQGSEA. Trimming stripped 2 bases from V and 6 bases from J, with 10 bases between. This clonotype was found once. Its antigen is currently unknown. Library construction involved attaching unique molecular identifiers to individual cDNA molecules, which allowed quantitative, reproducible TCR counting. TCRdb called the RACE reads again in MiXCR, with one record for every CDR3 protein. The sample yields some 42,000 distinct CDR3 sequences, more than 8.5% seen once.

Here the sequenced sample was whole blood, taken in connection with sensitization to the hapten diphenylcyclopropenone (DPC). This TCR came from a woman aged 40-49 years with alopecia areata. Some clones in this sample may be carry-over from other donors' samples. This chain joins TRBV29-1 and TRBJ1-2; TRBD1 might be the D (6 bases). CDR3: CSVESGADGYTF. In DNA, the CDR3 is TGCAGCGTTGAATCAGGGGCGGATGGCTACACCTTC.